One sample yielded the 2 T cell receptor beta chains listed below, sequenced in a study of blood T cell repertoires in COVID-19. Profiled with immunoSEQ multiplex PCR; TCRdb holds only in-frame clones, not every one. The sample yields tens of thousands of clones, about 86% seen once. Sequencing was performed on peripheral blood. The receptors stem from a man in his sixties or seventies with acute or convalescent COVID-19.

The CDR3 bases are TGTGCCAGCAGTTTTCGGGTAGAAGAGACCCAGTACTTC. Residues: CASSFRVEETQYF. The V and J genes are TRBV28 and TRBJ2-5, with D unclear. The CDR3 runs 13 residues. The ends were cut back, 3 bases at V and 3 bases at J, with 8 bases in the middle. Germline V lookup: CDR1 MDHEN, CDR2 SYDVKM.

This chain uses TRBV5-1 with TRBJ1-1, with D possibly matching TRBD1 (6 bases). This CDR3 has 14 amino acids. V lost 4 bases and J lost 0, with 10 bases in between. Germline V gives CDR1 SGHRS, CDR2 YFSETQ. Here the CDR3 DNA reads TGCGCCAGCAGCCAGGACAGCATGAACACTGAAGCTTTCTTT. Protein: CASSQDSMNTEAFF.